This entry concerns a single T cell receptor beta chain. Its antigen is still unknown. Primers included in the PCR were 60 Vbeta and 13 Jbeta primers. Produced via immunoSEQ multiplex PCR; TCRdb's table is partial and in-frame only. The sample lists about 130,000 clones, 75% to 85% occurring once. This sample is part of a study of cytomegalovirus exposure and HLA in healthy donors. Regarding the study as a whole: High specificity and sensitivity for cytomegalovirus status were reported for the classifier.

CDR1 and CDR2 from the germline V gene are SGHRS and YFSETQ. The CDR3 extends over 15 amino acids. Trimming took 0 bases from V and 7 from J, leaving 11 bases between them. The rearrangement uses TRBV5-1 and TRBJ2-6; D unresolved. The clonotype comes from a man aged 18 to 30 in good health and CMV-seronegative. Input material: PBMCs. DNA for the CDR3: TGCGCCAGCAGCTTGGATCCAGGTAGAGCCAACGTCCTGACTTTC. It specifies CASSLDPGRANVLTF.